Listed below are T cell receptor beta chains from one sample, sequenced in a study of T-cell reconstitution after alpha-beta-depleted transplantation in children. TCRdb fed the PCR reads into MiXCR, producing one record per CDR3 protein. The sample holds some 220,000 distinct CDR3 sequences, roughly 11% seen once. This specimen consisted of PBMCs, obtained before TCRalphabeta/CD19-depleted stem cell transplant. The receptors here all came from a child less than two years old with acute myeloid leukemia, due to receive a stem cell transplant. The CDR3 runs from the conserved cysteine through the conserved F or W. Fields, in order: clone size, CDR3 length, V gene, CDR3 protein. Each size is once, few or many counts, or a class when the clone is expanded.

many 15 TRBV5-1 CASSLGQASSYEQYF
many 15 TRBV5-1 CASSLEVLKGTEAFF
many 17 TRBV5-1 CASSDPRRVGQEDGYTF
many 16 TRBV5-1 CASSLEAPRGNYGYTF
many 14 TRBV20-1 CSARGGSGIYEQYF
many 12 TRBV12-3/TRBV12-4 CASSPTGYIQYF
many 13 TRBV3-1 CASSQAPGRVAFF
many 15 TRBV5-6 CASSPDRGTNEKLFF
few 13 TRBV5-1 CASSFAGETEAFF
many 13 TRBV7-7 CASSLDRSGEQYF
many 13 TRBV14 CASSQGTYNEQFF